These 4 T cell receptor beta chains were sequenced from one sample in a study of OX40 agonist ivuxolimab in advanced cancers. TCRdb's table, derived via immunoSEQ multiplex PCR, lists solely in-frame clones and lacks some. Here the sample spans around 37,000 clones, about 80% being singletons. The material was CD4+ or CD8+ T cells sorted from blood, obtained in a trial of the OX40 agonist ivuxolimab. These receptors originate from an adult with an advanced solid tumor such as melanoma, head and neck, liver or kidney cancer.

This clone appeared many times. The V and J genes are TRBV28 and TRBJ1-5; D possibly corresponds to TRBD1 (5 bases). CDR1 MDHEN and CDR2 SYDVKM come from the germline V gene. This CDR3 has 12 residues. Trimming removed 4 bases at V and 7 bases at J, with 8 bases between. For the CDR3, the DNA is TGTGCCAGCAGTTGGTGGGGGCAGCCCCAGCATTTT. Translation gives CASSWWGQPQHF.

The rearrangement uses TRBV4-1 and TRBJ2-7; 7 bases are shared with TRBD2. Germline V gene lookup returns CDR1 MGHRA and CDR2 YSYEKL. The CDR3 is made up of 15 amino acids. Unmatched junction bases numbered 9, after V lost 0 bases and J lost 7 bases. The CDR3 region is CASSQDVWGGSEQYF. In DNA form, the CDR3 reads TGCGCCAGCAGCCAAGACGTTTGGGGGGGGAGTGAGCAGTACTTC.

The J gene is TRBJ2-7, the V gene TRBV11-3; 8 bases are shared with TRBD1. V dropped 4 bases and J dropped 2; count of bases not matched to a gene: 10. From germline, CDR1 is SGHNT and CDR2 YENEEA. This CDR3 is 16 amino acids long. The chain's CDR3 is CASSSTQTGAPYEQYF. The DNA of the CDR3 is TGTGCCAGCAGCTCCACACAGACAGGGGCGCCCTACGAGCAGTACTTC.

The chain joins TRBV7-9 to TRBJ1-1, with D perhaps TRBD1 (6 bases). Germline values: CDR1 SEHNR, CDR2 FQNEAQ (reference sequence). V lost 4 bases to trimming and J lost 0 bases, with 15 bases between them. CDR3 length: 16 amino acids. The CDR3 coding sequence is TGTGCCAGCAGCTCTACAGGGACCGCGATGAACACTGAAGCTTTCTTT. Encoded protein: CASSSTGTAMNTEAFF.